The 10 T cell receptor beta chains below were found in one sample sequenced in a study of blood T cell repertoires in COVID-19. Using immunoSEQ multiplex PCR, the repertoire was profiled, and TCRdb retains in-frame clones only, with some absent. This table has tens of thousands of clones, more than 85% appearing once. The sample consisted of peripheral blood. These receptor sequences come from a man older than 75 with active or convalescent COVID-19.

The J gene is TRBJ1-3, the V gene TRBV2, with 7 positions matching TRBD1. CDR3 length equals 13 residues. The V gene end was trimmed by 9 bases and the J gene end by 1 base; junction bases not matched to a gene: 3. CDR1 and CDR2 from the germline V gene are SNHLY and FYNNEI. The CDR3: CARRQGSGNTIYF. The CDR3 nucleotides are TGTGCCAGAAGACAGGGATCTGGAAACACCATATATTTT.

This chain links TRBV5-5 with TRBJ2-1, with 10 bases fitting TRBD2. There are 18 residues in the CDR3. The ends lost 4 bases at V and 1 base at J; junction bases unmatched: 11. The germline CDR1 and CDR2 sequences are SGHKS and YYEKEE (reference sequence). The CDR3 loop is CASSTTAGGTPSYNEQFF. DNA for the CDR3: TGTGCCAGCAGCACCACAGCGGGGGGGACTCCTTCCTACAATGAGCAGTTCTTC.

V usage is TRBV5-1 and J usage is TRBJ1-3, with 7 positions matching TRBD1. CDR3 length: 16 residues. V gave up 4 bases and J gave up 2 bases; unmatched junction bases: 9. Germline CDR1 and CDR2: SGHRS and YFSETQ. CDR3 in DNA: TGCGCCAGCAGCCTCAGACAGGGAGGTACTGGAAACACCATATATTTT. Its translation: CASSLRQGGTGNTIYF.

The chain recombines TRBV29-1 with TRBJ2-5; a weak D match, TRBD1 (5 bases). Germline lookup yields CDR1 SQVTM and CDR2 ANQGSEA. V dropped 6 bases and J dropped 5 bases, with 16 bases sitting between them. This CDR3 has 13 residues. The DNA for the CDR3 is TGCAGCGTCGACAGTCCAGGTGGTGAGACCCAGTACTTC. It specifies CSVDSPGGETQYF.

J is TRBJ1-6 and V is TRBV6-5; a weak D match, TRBD1 (5 bases). Trimming removed 1 base from V and 8 bases from J, with 6 bases in between. This CDR3 comprises 13 residues. Germline V gene lookup returns CDR1 MNHEY and CDR2 SVGAGI. The CDR3 region is CASSYWGDSPLHF. CDR3 in DNA: TGTGCCAGCAGTTACTGGGGGGATTCACCCCTCCACTTT.

This clone came up once. The genes are TRBV11-2 and TRBJ2-1, with D hard to call. The CDR3 loop spans 12 amino acids. The germline V gene has CDR1 SGHAT and CDR2 FQNNGV. The V end was cut by 5 bases, the J end by 8 bases, with 10 bases between. CDR3 residues: CASSPWLDEQFF. CDR3 in DNA: TGTGCCAGCAGCCCATGGCTCGATGAGCAGTTCTTC.

This clone was seen a few times. The V and J genes are TRBV18 and TRBJ2-7; a possible D gene is TRBD1 (5 bases). Germline V gene lookup returns CDR1 KGHSH and CDR2 LQKENI. The V and J ends lost 2 bases and 8 bases respectively, with 22 bases between them. The length of the CDR3 is 16 residues. CDR3 bases: TGTGCCAGCTCACCATCAGGGCCTCCGAATCTTGGGAAGCAGTACGTC. Amino acid sequence: CASSPSGPPNLGKQYV.

The chain joins TRBV10-3 to TRBJ2-3; possible D gene TRBD1, 6 bases. This CDR3 has 15 amino acids. V was pared by 6 bases and J by 0 bases, with 13 bases between. Germline values: CDR1 ENHRY, CDR2 SYGVKD. CDR3 region: CAIRSDRASTDTQYF. The CDR3 nucleotides read TGTGCCATCAGATCGGACAGAGCTAGCACAGATACGCAGTATTTT.

This chain joins TRBV18 and TRBJ2-2; weak D call: TRBD1 (5 bases). Per germline, CDR1 KGHSH and CDR2 LQKENI. Trimming took off 4 bases at V and 5 bases at J, with 14 bases between the two ends. The CDR3 has 15 residues. CDR3 loop: CASSQGPGLTGELFF. The CDR3 coding sequence is TGTGCCAGCTCACAAGGGCCAGGGCTTACCGGGGAGCTGTTTTTT.

V is TRBV7-9 and J is TRBJ2-2; D remains ambiguous. The V end lost 3 bases, the J end lost 6 bases, and 11 bases lay between the germline ends. CDR1 and CDR2 from the germline V gene are SEHNR and FQNEAQ (reference sequence). This CDR3 is built from 14 residues. In DNA, the CDR3 is TGTGCCAGCAGCTTCCGACGGAGACCCGGGGAGCTGTTTTTT. Encoded protein: CASSFRRRPGELFF.